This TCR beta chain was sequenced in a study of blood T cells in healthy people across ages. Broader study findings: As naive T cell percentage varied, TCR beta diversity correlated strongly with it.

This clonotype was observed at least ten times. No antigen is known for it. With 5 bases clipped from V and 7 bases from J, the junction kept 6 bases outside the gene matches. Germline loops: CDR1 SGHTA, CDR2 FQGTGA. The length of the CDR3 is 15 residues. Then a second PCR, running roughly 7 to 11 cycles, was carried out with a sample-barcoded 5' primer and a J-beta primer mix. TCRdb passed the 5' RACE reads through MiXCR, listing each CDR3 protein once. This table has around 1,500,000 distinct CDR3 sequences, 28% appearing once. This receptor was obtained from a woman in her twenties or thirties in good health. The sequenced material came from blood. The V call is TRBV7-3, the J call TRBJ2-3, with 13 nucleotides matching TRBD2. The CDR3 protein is CASSIGTSGMYTQYF. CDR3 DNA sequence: TGTGCCAGCAGCATCGGGACTAGCGGGATGTATACGCAGTATTTT.